The clone carrying this TCR beta chain was seen once. Its antigen is not identified. This sample was included in a study of cytomegalovirus exposure and HLA in healthy donors. Study-level results: Associated with cytomegalovirus, according to the listing, were 150 to 200 TCR beta chains. TCR beta V- and J-gene trimming was later associated with a missense DCLRE1C variant. Productive rates of about 90% or about 30% were seen for most TCR beta V segments in an earlier analysis. Some V segments (TRBV6-2 and TRBV6-3 among them) were excluded as indistinguishable.

Germline CDR1 is LGHNA and CDR2 is YSLEER. The CDR3 loop spans 16 amino acids. V was cut by 0 bases and J by 0 bases, with 9 bases left in between. PCR primers comprised 60 Vbeta and 13 Jbeta primers. Profiling relied on immunoSEQ multiplex PCR, and the TCRdb table lists in-frame clones only, not all of them. The sample has some 120,000 clones; 80% are singletons. The rearrangement joins TRBV4-3 to TRBJ1-3; TRBD1 might be the D (5 bases). The TCR was taken from a male donor in good health and CMV-seronegative. Sequencing was carried out using PBMCs. The CDR3 here is CASSQDVGDSGNTIYF. The CDR3 nucleotides read TGCGCCAGCAGCCAAGATGTAGGGGACTCTGGAAACACCATATATTTT.